This T cell receptor (beta chain) was retrieved from a study of blood T cells in healthy people across ages. Germline CDR1 SEHNR, CDR2 FQNEAQ (reference sequence). J lost 5 bases, V lost 5 bases, and 15 bases had no gene match. The length of the CDR3 is 16 residues. Only a few counts were recorded for this clonotype. Its antigen is not identified. Using a J-beta primer mix together with a sample-barcoded 5' primer, a second PCR was run for about 6 to 12 cycles. Each CDR3 protein gets one entry after TCRdb re-called the 5' RACE reads with MiXCR. This sample has some 760,000 distinct CDR3 sequences, with around 25% found just once. Study conclusions and caveats: Estimates of diversity drawn from one million T cells were considered underestimates. Unknown donor CMV status possibly confounded expanded clonotype changes. Long-lived donors exceeded aged donors in naive CD4+ cells and diversity.

The sample was also linked to a second study, of T cells of mothers and their children.

The sample was blood. The chain recombines TRBV7-9 with TRBJ2-7; 7 nucleotides align to TRBD2. This TCR derives from a boy between 10 and 17 years old in good health. The CDR3 bases are TGTGCCAGCAGCCCCCAAAGGGGCGGGAGTAACGACGAGCAGTACTTC. It specifies CASSPQRGGSNDEQYF.